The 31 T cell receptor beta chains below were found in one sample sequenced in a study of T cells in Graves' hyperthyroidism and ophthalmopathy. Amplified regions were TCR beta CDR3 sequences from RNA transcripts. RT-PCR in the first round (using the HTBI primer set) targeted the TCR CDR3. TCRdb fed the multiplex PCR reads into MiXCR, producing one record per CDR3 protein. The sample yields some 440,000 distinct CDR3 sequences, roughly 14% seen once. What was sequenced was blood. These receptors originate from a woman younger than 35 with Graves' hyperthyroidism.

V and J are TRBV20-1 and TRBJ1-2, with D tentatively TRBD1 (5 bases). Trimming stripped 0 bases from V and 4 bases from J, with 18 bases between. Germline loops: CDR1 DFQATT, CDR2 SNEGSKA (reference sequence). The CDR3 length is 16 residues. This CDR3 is CSARDPLGAVSYGYTF. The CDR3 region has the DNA TGCAGTGCTAGAGATCCACTTGGGGCGGTTTCCTATGGCTACACCTTC.

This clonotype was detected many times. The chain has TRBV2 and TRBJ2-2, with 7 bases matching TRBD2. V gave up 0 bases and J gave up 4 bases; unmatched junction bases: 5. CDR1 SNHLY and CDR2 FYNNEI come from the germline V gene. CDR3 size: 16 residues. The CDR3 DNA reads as TGTGCCAGCAGTGAAGCAAGCGGGGCTAGCACCGGGGAGCTGTTTTTT. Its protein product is CASSEASGASTGELFF.

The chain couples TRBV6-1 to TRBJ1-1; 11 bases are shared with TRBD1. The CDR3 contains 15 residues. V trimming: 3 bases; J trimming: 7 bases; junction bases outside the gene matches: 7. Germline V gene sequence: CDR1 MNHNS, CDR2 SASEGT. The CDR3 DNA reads TGTGCCAGCAGTGATGTGGACAGGGGGCTTGTTGAAGCTTTCTTT. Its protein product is CASSDVDRGLVEAFF.

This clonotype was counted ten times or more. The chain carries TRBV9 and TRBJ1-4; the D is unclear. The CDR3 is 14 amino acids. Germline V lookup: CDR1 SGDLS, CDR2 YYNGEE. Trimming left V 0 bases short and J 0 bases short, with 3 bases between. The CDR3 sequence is CASSVGTTNEKLFF. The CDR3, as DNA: TGTGCCAGCAGCGTAGGAACAACTAATGAAAAACTGTTTTTT.

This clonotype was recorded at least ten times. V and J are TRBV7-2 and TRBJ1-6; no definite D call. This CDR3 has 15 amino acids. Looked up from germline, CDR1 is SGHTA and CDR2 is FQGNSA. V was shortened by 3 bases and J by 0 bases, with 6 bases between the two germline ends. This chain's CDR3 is CASSLEGSYNSPLHF. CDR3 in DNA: TGTGCCAGCAGCTTGGAGGGCTCCTATAATTCACCCCTCCACTTT.

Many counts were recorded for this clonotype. CDR3 DNA: TGTGCCAGCAGCCAAGGAGAACGGTGGTTGGGAAACACCATATATTTT. It yields the protein CASSQGERWLGNTIYF. J is TRBJ1-3 and V is TRBV3-1; D gene unclear. The CDR3 extends over 16 amino acids. Per the germline V gene, CDR1 is LGHDT and CDR2 is YNNKEL (reference sequence). Between the trimmed V and J ends, which lost 1 base and 4 bases, there was a span of 14 bases.

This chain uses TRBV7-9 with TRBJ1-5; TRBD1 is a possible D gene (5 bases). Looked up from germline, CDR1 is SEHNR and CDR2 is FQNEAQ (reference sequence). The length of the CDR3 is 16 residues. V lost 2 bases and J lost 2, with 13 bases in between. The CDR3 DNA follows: TGTGCCAGCAGCTTATGGGGCGGCAGGGGCAATCAGCCCCAGCATTTT. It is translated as CASSLWGGRGNQPQHF. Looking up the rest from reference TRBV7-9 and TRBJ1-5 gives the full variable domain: DTGVSQNPRHKITKRGQNVTFRCDPISEHNRLYWYRQTLGQGPEFLTYFQNEAQLEKSRLLSDRFSAERPKGSFSTLEIQRTEQGDSAMYLCASSLWGGRGNQPQHFGDGTRLSIL.

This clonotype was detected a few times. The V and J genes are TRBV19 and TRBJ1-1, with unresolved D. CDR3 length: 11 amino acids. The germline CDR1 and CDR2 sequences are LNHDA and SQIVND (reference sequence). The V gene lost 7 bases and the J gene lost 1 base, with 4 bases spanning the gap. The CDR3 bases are TGTGCCAGTAATCAGAACACTGAAGCTTTCTTT. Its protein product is CASNQNTEAFF.

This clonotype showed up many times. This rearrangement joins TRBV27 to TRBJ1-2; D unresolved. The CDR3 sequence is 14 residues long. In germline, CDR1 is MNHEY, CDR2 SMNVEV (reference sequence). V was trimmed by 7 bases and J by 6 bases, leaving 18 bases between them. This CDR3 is CASKGSWTIDGYTF. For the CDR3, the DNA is TGTGCCAGCAAAGGGTCTTGGACTATCGATGGCTACACCTTC.

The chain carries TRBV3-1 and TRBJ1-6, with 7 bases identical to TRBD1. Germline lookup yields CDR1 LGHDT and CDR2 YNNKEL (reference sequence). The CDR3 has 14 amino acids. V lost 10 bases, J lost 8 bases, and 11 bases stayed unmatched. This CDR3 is CATTATGAHSPLHF. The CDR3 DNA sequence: TGTGCCACCACAGCCACAGGGGCCCATTCACCCCTCCACTTT.

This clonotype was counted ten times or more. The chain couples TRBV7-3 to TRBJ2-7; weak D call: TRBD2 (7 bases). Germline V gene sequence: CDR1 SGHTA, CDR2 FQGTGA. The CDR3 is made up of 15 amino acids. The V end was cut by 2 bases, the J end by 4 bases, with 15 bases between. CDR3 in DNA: TGTGCCAGCAGCTTAGAAGGCGGGGGCCTTTACGAGCAGTACTTC. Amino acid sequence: CASSLEGGGLYEQYF.

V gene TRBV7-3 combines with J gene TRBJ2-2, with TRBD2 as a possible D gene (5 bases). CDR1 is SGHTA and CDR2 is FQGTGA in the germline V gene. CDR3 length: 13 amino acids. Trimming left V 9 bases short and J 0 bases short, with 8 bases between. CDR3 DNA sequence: TGTGCCAGTGCCGGGACGAACACCGGGGAGCTGTTTTTT. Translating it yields CASAGTNTGELFF.

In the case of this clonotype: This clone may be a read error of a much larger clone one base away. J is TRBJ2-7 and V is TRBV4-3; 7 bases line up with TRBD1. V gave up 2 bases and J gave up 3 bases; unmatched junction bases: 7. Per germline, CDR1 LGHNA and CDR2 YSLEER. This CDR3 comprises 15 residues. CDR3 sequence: CASSQQTGILYEQYF. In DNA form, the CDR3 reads TGCGCCAGCAGCCAACAGACAGGGATCCTCTACGAGCAGTACTTC.

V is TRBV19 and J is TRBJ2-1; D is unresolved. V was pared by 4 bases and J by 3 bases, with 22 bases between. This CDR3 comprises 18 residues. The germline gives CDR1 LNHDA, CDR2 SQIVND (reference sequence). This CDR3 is CASSTIPPFVIRYNEQFF. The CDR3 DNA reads TGTGCCAGTAGTACTATCCCTCCCTTTGTGATACGCTACAATGAGCAGTTCTTC. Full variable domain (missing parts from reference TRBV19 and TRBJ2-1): DGGITQSPKYLFRKEGQNVTLSCEQNLNHDAMYWYRQDPGQGLRLIYYSQIVNDFQKGDIAEGYSVSREKKESFPLTVTSAQKNPTAFYLCASSTIPPFVIRYNEQFFGPGTRLTVL.

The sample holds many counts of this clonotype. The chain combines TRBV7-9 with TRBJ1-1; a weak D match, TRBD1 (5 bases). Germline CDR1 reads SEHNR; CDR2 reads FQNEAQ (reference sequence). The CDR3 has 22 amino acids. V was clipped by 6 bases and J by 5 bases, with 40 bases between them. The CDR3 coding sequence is TGTGCCAGCAGAAACTCCTCCCGAGGCAGAAGTGCTCACGAGAGGAGGGGAACTGAAGCTTTCTTT. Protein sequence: CASRNSSRGRSAHERRGTEAFF.

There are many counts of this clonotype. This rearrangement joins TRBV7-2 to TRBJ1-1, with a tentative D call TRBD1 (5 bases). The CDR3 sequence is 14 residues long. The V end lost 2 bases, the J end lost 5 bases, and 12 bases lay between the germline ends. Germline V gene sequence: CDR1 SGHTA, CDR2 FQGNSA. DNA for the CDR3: TGTGCCAGCAGCTTAAGGGGTTATCTGACTGAAGCTTTCTTT. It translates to CASSLRGYLTEAFF.

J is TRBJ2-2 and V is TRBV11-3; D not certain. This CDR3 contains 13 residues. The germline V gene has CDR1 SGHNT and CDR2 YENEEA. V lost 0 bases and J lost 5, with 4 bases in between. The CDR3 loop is CASSLEETGELFF. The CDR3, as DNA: TGTGCCAGCAGCTTAGAAGAAACCGGGGAGCTGTTTTTT.

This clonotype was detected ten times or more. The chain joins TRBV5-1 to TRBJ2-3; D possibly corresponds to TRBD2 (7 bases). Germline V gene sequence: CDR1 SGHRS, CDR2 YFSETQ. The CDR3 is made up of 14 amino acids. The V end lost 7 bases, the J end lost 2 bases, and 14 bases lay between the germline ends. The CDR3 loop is CASSGGRHTDTQYF. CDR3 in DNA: TGCGCCAGCTCCGGGGGGCGACACACAGATACGCAGTATTTT.

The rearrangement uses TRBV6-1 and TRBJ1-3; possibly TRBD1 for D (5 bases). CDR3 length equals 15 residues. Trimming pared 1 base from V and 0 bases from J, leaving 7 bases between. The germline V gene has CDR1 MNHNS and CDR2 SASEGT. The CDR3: CASSEGQISGNTIYF. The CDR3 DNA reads TGTGCCAGCAGTGAAGGACAGATCTCTGGAAACACCATATATTTT.

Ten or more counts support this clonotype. The CDR3 loop is CSASGLAANTGELFF. CDR3 coding DNA: TGCAGTGCATCGGGACTAGCGGCGAACACCGGGGAGCTGTTTTTT. The chain uses TRBV20-1 and TRBJ2-2; 11 bases are shared with TRBD2. The ends lost 6 bases at V and 0 bases at J; junction bases unmatched: 3. In germline, CDR1 is DFQATT, CDR2 SNEGSKA (reference sequence). The CDR3 covers 15 residues.

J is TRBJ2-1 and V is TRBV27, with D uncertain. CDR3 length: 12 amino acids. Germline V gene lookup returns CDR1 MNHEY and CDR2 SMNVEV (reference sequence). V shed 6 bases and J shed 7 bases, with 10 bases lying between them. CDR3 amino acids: CASRLSGNEQFF. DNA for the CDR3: TGTGCCAGCAGATTGAGTGGGAATGAGCAGTTCTTC.

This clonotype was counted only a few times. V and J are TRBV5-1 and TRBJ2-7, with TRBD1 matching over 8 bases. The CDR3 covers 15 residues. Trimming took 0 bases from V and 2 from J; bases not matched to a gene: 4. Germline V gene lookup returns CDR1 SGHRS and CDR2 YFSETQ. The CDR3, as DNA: TGCGCCAGCAGCTTGGGGACAGGGCCAACCTACGAGCAGTACTTC. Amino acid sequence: CASSLGTGPTYEQYF. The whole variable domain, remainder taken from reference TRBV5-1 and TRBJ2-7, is KAGVTQTPRYLIKTRGQQVTLSCSPISGHRSVSWYQQTPGQGLQFLFEYFSETQRNKGNFPGRFSGRQFSNSRSEMNVSTLELGDSALYLCASSLGTGPTYEQYFGPGTRLTVT.

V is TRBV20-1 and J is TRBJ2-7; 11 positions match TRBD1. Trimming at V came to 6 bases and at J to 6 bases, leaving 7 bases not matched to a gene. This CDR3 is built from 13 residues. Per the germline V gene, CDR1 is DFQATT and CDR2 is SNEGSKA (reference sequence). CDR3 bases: TGCAGTGCACTGGACAGGGGGCCTTTCGAGCAGTACTTC. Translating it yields CSALDRGPFEQYF.

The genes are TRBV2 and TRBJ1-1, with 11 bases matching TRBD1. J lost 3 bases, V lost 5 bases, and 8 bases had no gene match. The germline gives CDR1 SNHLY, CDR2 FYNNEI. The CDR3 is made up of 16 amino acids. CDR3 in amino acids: CASSITGTGGDTEAFF. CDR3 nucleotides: TGTGCCAGCAGTATCACCGGGACAGGGGGGGACACTGAAGCTTTCTTT.

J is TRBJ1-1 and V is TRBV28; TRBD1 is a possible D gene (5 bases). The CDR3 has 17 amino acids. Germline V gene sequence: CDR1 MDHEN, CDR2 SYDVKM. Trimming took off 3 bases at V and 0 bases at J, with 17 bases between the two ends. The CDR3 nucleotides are TGTGCCAGCAGTTTGGGGCAGGGAAGGCGGGTGAACACTGAAGCTTTCTTT. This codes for CASSLGQGRRVNTEAFF.

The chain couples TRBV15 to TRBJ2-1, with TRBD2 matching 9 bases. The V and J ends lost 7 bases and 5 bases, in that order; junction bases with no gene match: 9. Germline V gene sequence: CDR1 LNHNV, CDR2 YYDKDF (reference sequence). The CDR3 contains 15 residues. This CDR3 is CATIPTSGGHNEQFF. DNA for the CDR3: TGTGCCACCATCCCGACTAGCGGTGGGCACAATGAGCAGTTCTTC.

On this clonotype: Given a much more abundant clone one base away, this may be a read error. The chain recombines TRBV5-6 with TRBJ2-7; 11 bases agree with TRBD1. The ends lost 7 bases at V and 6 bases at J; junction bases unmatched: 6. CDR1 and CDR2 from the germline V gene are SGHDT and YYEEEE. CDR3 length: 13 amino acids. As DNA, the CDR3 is TGTGCCAGCGGCTGGACAGGGGGCGGCGAGCAGTACTTC. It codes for CASGWTGGGEQYF. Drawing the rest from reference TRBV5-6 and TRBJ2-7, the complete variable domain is DAGVTQSPTHLIKTRGQQVTLRCSPKSGHDTVSWYQQALGQGPQFIFQYYEEEERQRGNFPDRFSGHQFPNYSSELNVNALLLGDSALYLCASGWTGGGEQYFGPGTRLTVT.

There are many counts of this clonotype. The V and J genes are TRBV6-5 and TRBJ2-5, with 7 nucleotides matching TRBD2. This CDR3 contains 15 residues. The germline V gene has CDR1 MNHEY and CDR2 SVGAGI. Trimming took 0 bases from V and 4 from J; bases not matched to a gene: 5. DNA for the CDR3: TGTGCCAGCAGTTACTCGGTCCCGGGGGGAGAGACCCAGTACTTC. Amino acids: CASSYSVPGGETQYF.

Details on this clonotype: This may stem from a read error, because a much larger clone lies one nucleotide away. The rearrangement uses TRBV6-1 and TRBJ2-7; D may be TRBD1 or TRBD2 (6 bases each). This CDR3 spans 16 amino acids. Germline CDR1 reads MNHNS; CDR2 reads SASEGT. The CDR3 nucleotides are TGTGCCATCAGTGATCGAGCGAAGGGGGGCCGGTACGAGCAGTACTTC. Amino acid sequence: CAISDRAKGGRYEQYF.

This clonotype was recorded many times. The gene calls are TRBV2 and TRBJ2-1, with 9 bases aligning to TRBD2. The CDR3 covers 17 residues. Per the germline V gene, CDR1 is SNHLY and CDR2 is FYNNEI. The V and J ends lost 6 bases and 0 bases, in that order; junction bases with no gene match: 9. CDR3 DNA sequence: TGTGCCAGCAGCGGTGATAGCGGGGGCTCCTCCTACAATGAGCAGTTCTTC. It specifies CASSGDSGGSSYNEQFF.

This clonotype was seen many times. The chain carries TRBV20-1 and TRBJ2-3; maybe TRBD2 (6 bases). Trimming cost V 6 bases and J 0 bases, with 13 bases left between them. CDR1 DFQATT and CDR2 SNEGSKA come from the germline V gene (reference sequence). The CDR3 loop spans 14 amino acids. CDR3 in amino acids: CSAPTGTSTDTQYF. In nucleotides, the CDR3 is TGCAGTGCACCCACTGGGACTAGCACAGATACGCAGTATTTT.